This T cell receptor beta chain was documented in a study of T cell clusters in autoimmune cytopenias. TRB was amplified from 250 ng of peripheral blood genomic DNA per sample. The germline CDR1 and CDR2 sequences are MNHEY and SVGAGI. The CDR3 is 16 residues long. Measured by frequency, this clonotype is medium-sized. Multiplex touch-down PCR amplified TRB using TRB-A and TRB-B pools in one tube. TCRdb reanalyzed the multiplex PCR reads and collapses them to one entry per CDR3 protein, without DNA. The sample table includes 5,000 to 6,000 distinct CDR3 sequences. Material: peripheral blood. V gene TRBV6-5 combines with J gene TRBJ2-3; TCRdb designates TRBD2, a call that cannot be tested without DNA. This TCR was recovered from a human donor with an autoimmune cytopenia or autoimmune hepatitis (not recorded which). CDR3 residues: CASSYSGTSFTDTQYF.